Listed here are 15 T cell receptor beta chains from one sample, sequenced in a study of siplizumab effects on memory and regulatory T cells (dated by TCRdb to the late 2010s). Library method: the immunoSEQ multiplex PCR assay. The table comes from immuneACCESS by way of TCRdb, which keeps in-frame sequences with V and J called. Part of the clones is missing from these tables; in studies checked, under half for an unresolved V gene and the rest for unknown reasons. This sample gives 100,000 or so clones in total; roughly 94% of them show up just once. Around 1.4% of the sample comes from the top ten. Sequencing was done on a sample of non-Treg CD4+ T cells sorted from blood. The sample's cell subset or site label, decoded: FACS-sorted unstimulated CD4+ non-regulatory T cells. These receptors all come from a human donor in good health.

This clone was counted once. The chain links TRBV5-1 to TRBJ2-7, with D hard to call. The V gene's germline CDR1 is SGHRS and CDR2 YFSETQ. This CDR3 is built from 15 residues. V shed 0 bases and J shed 2 bases, with 12 bases lying between them. The CDR3 nucleotides are TGCGCCAGCAGCTTGGGTCCTGAACGAACCTACGAGCAGTACTTC. This gives the protein CASSLGPERTYEQYF.

This chain links TRBV11-2 with TRBJ2-4; 9 positions match TRBD1. J lost 4 bases, V lost 4 bases, and 5 bases had no gene match. The CDR3 length is 15 residues. From germline, CDR1 is SGHAT and CDR2 FQNNGV. The CDR3 DNA follows: TGTGCCAGCAGCTCGAGGGACAGGGCTAAAAACATTCAGTACTTC. Amino acids: CASSSRDRAKNIQYF.

The genes are TRBV7-4 and TRBJ2-1, with unresolved D. The CDR3 has 12 residues. V gave up 4 bases and J gave up 10 bases, with 11 bases separating them. Per germline, CDR1 SGHVT and CDR2 SQSDAQ. The CDR3 DNA sequence: TGTGCCAGCAGCTGCTCCCCCGCGGAGCAGTTCTTC. Translated: CASSCSPAEQFF.

This chain connects TRBV5-1 to TRBJ2-5, with TRBD1 matching 12 bases. The germline CDR1 and CDR2 sequences are SGHRS and YFSETQ. This CDR3 region has 20 residues. The junction had 18 bases not matched to a gene; V was cut back by 1 base and J by 5 bases. The CDR3 sequence: CASSLRGGTSGTGGLETQYF. DNA for the CDR3: TGCGCCAGCAGCTTGCGGGGTGGAACTTCCGGGACAGGGGGCTTGGAGACCCAGTACTTC.

The rearrangement joins TRBV7-3 to TRBJ1-1; 7 bases fit TRBD1. The V gene's germline CDR1 is SGHTA and CDR2 FQGTGA. The CDR3 runs 17 residues. V shed 1 base and J 3 bases; nucleotides not matched to a gene: 11. The CDR3 DNA reads TGTGCCAGCAGCTTAAATGGTTTGGGGCAGGGGGACACTGAAGCTTTCTTT. Amino acid sequence: CASSLNGLGQGDTEAFF.

The chain joins TRBV21-1 to TRBJ2-7; TRBD1, the table's D call, lacks a check against the DNA. TRBV21-1 is described as a pseudogene. This CDR3 has 13 amino acids. Here the CDR3 DNA reads TGTGCCAGCAGGCCGGGACAGTCCTACGAGCAGTACTTC. It is translated as CASRPGQSYEQYF.

This clone was detected only once. The V gene is TRBV19, the J gene TRBJ2-1, with 10 bases lining up with TRBD2. V lost 7 bases, J lost 8 bases, and 5 bases stayed unmatched. The germline gives CDR1 LNHDA, CDR2 SQIVND (reference sequence). This CDR3 is built from 13 residues. The CDR3 DNA sequence: TGTGCCAGTAAGAGCGGGAGGGTCGATGAGCAGTTCTTC. Protein product: CASKSGRVDEQFF.

J is TRBJ2-1 and V is TRBV27; D remains unclear. Germline V gives CDR1 MNHEY, CDR2 SMNVEV (reference sequence). This CDR3 contains 12 residues. Between the trimmed V and J ends, which lost 5 bases and 5 bases, there was a span of 7 bases. Here the CDR3 reads CASSQTNNEQFF. DNA for the CDR3: TGTGCCAGCAGTCAGACGAACAATGAGCAGTTCTTC.

The chain couples TRBV11-3 to TRBJ2-3; 8 bases fit TRBD1. Germline values: CDR1 SGHNT, CDR2 YENEEA. The CDR3 totals 14 residues. Trimming cost V 4 bases and J 5 bases; bases outside gene matches: 5. The CDR3 DNA reads as TGTGCCAGCAGCTCGGGACAGGAAGGAGATACGCAGTATTTT. Translating it yields CASSSGQEGDTQYF.

V gene TRBV19 combines with J gene TRBJ2-1, with TRBD1 matching 7 bases. The CDR3 length is 16 residues. Germline V CDR1 and CDR2: LNHDA, SQIVND (reference sequence). J was trimmed by 0 bases and V by 5 bases; bases with no gene match: 7. The CDR3 bases are TGTGCCAGTAGTGCAGACAGGGCAGCCTCCTACAATGAGCAGTTCTTC. Translated: CASSADRAASYNEQFF.

This clone was detected once. The chain combines TRBV28 with TRBJ2-5; D uncertain. V was cut by 3 bases and J by 5 bases, with 13 bases left in between. The germline CDR1 and CDR2 sequences are MDHEN and SYDVKM. This CDR3 comprises 14 residues. The CDR3 loop reads CASSFNMLRETQYF. In nucleotides, the CDR3 is TGTGCCAGCAGTTTTAACATGCTGCGGGAGACCCAGTACTTC.

V and J are TRBV9 and TRBJ2-3; D unresolved. CDR1 and CDR2 from the germline V gene are SGDLS and YYNGEE. The CDR3 length is 15 residues. Trimming cost V 0 bases and J 0 bases, with 8 bases left between them. CDR3 loop: CASSVDPLSTDTQYF. The CDR3 nucleotides read TGTGCCAGCAGCGTAGACCCCTTAAGCACAGATACGCAGTATTTT.

This clone was counted between two and nine times. This chain joins TRBV5-1 and TRBJ2-2; D not resolved. The CDR3 runs 13 residues. Trimming pared 1 base from V and 8 bases from J, leaving 9 bases between. Germline V CDR1 and CDR2: SGHRS, YFSETQ. CDR3 in DNA: TGCGCCAGCAGCTTGTTGGGGAAGGGGGAGCTGTTTTTT. As protein: CASSLLGKGELFF.

The V call is TRBV5-6, the J call TRBJ2-7, with 11 bases matching TRBD2. The trim removed 2 bases at V and 7 bases at J, leaving 20 bases unmatched. There are 19 residues in the CDR3. CDR1 and CDR2 from the germline V gene are SGHDT and YYEEEE. In DNA form, the CDR3 reads TGTGCCAGCAGCTTCTACCGCAACAAACTAGCGGGAGTCGCTGGGGAGCAGTACTTC. Encoded protein: CASSFYRNKLAGVAGEQYF.

The chain carries TRBV7-3 and TRBJ1-3; no clear D gene. The CDR3 sequence is 12 residues long. From germline, CDR1 is SGHTA and CDR2 FQGTGA. V was pared by 3 bases and J by 9 bases, with 9 bases between. CDR3 in amino acids: CASSFPPSTIYF. CDR3 nucleotides: TGTGCCAGCAGCTTCCCCCCAAGCACCATATATTTT.